This TCR beta chain came from a study of memory CD4+ T cells and cytomegalovirus serostatus. The CDR3 runs to 13 residues. Germline values: CDR1 MNHEY, CDR2 SMNVEV (reference sequence). With V trimmed by 2 bases and J by 8 bases, 2 bases remained unmatched. In regard to this clone: Its antigen is currently unknown.

Study-wide results and caveats: Suggested: most of the CMV-linked TCR signature lies in CD4+ memory cells.

The sort gate was single viable CD3+CD4+CD8-CD45RO+ cells for memory CD4+ T cells. Donors' CMV status reflects serum IgG against pp150, pp28, p38, p52. Total CD4+ T cells were enriched by CD4 positive selection. TCRdb's table, derived via immunoSEQ multiplex PCR, lists solely in-frame clones and lacks some. The sample contains tens of thousands of clones, about 70% of which appear only once. The receptor was isolated from an adult in good health and CMV-seropositive. V is TRBV27 and J is TRBJ2-3, with 9 bases identical to TRBD2. The sequenced sample consisted of memory CD4+ T cells from blood. The CDR3 here is CASSLAGGATQYF. The CDR3 DNA reads TGTGCCAGCAGTTTAGCGGGAGGGGCTACGCAGTATTTT.